The clone carrying this TCR beta chain was seen only a few times. The target antigen is unknown. All of the isolated RNA was reverse transcribed, so expressed TCRB transcripts were sequenced. The assay was immunoSEQ multiplex PCR, and TCRdb's table has in-frame clones only and misses some. The sample has hundreds of thousands of clones, about 14% seen once. CD45RO/CCR7/CD25/CD127/CD95/CD27 sorting isolated CD4+ naive, central memory, regulatory and stem cell-like memory cells. This record comes from a study of beta chain features in type 1 diabetes. Broader study findings: The question of HLA type influencing TCRB rearrangement was one that remained unresolved here. For type 1 diabetes patients, VDJ junctions showed fewer insertions and more deletions. In comparison with healthy donors, patients had naive, central memory and Treg TCRB repertoires that appeared more similar. Shortening of TCRB CDR3s, moderate but significant, appeared in all four CD4+ subsets of Type 1 diabetes patients.

The CDR3 extends over 11 amino acids. With 4 bases removed from V and 2 bases from J, the gap between germline ends came to 6 bases. The germline gives CDR1 DFQATT, CDR2 SNEGSKA (reference sequence). The rearrangement uses TRBV20-1 and TRBJ2-7; D may be TRBD2 (6 bases). The receptor's source is a man aged 18 to 30 with type 1 diabetes. Sequences were obtained from naive CD4+ T cells from blood. The CDR3 loop reads CSATGAYEQYF. CDR3 nucleotide sequence: TGCAGTGCTACGGGAGCCTACGAGCAGTACTTC.